The 26 T cell receptor beta chains listed next were all sequenced from one sample in a study of T cells in Graves' hyperthyroidism and ophthalmopathy. RNA transcripts were the template for amplifying TCR beta CDR3 regions. The HTBI primer set drove a first-round RT-PCR of the TCR CDR3. TCRdb independently ran MiXCR on the multiplex PCR reads; one entry per CDR3 protein. The data contain about 640,000 distinct CDR3 sequences, roughly 20% of them singletons. The sequenced sample consisted of blood. The receptors stem from a man between 25 and 39 years old with Graves' ophthalmopathy.

The chain joins TRBV4-2 to TRBJ2-3; 8 bases match TRBD1. The CDR3 consists of 15 residues. The germline gives CDR1 LGHNA, CDR2 YNFKEQ. The V gene end was trimmed by 3 bases and the J gene end by 3 bases; junction bases not matched to a gene: 5. This CDR3 reads CASSQGGQVTDTQYF. The DNA for the CDR3 is TGTGCCAGCAGCCAGGGGGGACAGGTAACAGATACGCAGTATTTT.

There are a few counts of this clonotype. CDR3 sequence: CASSLGQADLDQPQHF. DNA of the CDR3: TGTGCCAGCAGCTTGGGACAGGCGGACCTTGATCAGCCCCAGCATTTT. This chain links TRBV6-2 or TRBV6-3 with TRBJ1-5, with 8 nucleotides matching TRBD1. Germline V gives CDR1 MNHEY, CDR2 SVGEGT. The CDR3 has 16 amino acids. J was trimmed by 5 bases and V by 6 bases; bases with no gene match: 12.

This clonotype was seen more than once but under ten times. The gene calls are TRBV7-2 and TRBJ2-1; 11 bases align to TRBD2. Germline loops: CDR1 SGHTA, CDR2 FQGNSA. V was pared by 5 bases and J by 5 bases, with 5 bases of the junction left unmatched. This CDR3 has 15 amino acids. Here the CDR3 reads CASSETSGRNNEQFF. DNA of the CDR3: TGTGCCAGCAGCGAAACTAGCGGGAGAAACAATGAGCAGTTCTTC.

This clonotype came up many times. The chain is built from TRBV7-2 and TRBJ2-3; TRBD2 aligns across 11 bases. The V gene end was trimmed by 4 bases and the J gene end by 3 bases; junction bases not matched to a gene: 12. The germline V gene has CDR1 SGHTA and CDR2 FQGNSA. The CDR3 spans 18 residues. The CDR3 reads CASSSRLLAGVGTDTQYF. The CDR3 DNA reads as TGTGCCAGCAGCTCGAGATTACTAGCGGGGGTCGGGACAGATACGCAGTATTTT.

This clonotype was recorded at least ten times. This chain connects TRBV2 to TRBJ1-1; no definite D call. From germline, CDR1 is SNHLY and CDR2 FYNNEI. V lost 2 bases and J 5 bases, leaving 18 bases between the germline ends. The CDR3 is 16 amino acids. CDR3 loop: CASSEMAGRARTEAFF. The DNA of the CDR3 is TGTGCCAGCAGTGAAATGGCCGGGCGGGCTCGGACTGAAGCTTTCTTT.

This clonotype was recorded a few times. This chain uses TRBV29-1 with TRBJ1-4, with a possible D match to TRBD1 (5 bases). The V end was cut by 7 bases, the J end by 0 bases, with 15 bases between. The CDR3 sequence is 15 residues long. Germline V gives CDR1 SQVTM, CDR2 ANQGSEA. The CDR3 nucleotides are TGCAGCGCCCCACCCCTGACAGCAACTAATGAAAAACTGTTTTTT. As protein: CSAPPLTATNEKLFF.

The gene calls are TRBV29-1 and TRBJ2-1; the D is unclear. V lost 5 bases and J 5 bases, leaving 16 bases between the germline ends. Germline CDR1 is SQVTM and CDR2 is ANQGSEA. The CDR3 is 14 residues long. The CDR3, as DNA: TGCAGCGTTTCTAGGTTGGGAAGGCACAATGAGCAGTTCTTC. As protein: CSVSRLGRHNEQFF.

V and J are TRBV4-1 and TRBJ1-2, with 7 bases matching TRBD1. Germline V gene sequence: CDR1 MGHRA, CDR2 YSYEKL. CDR3 length: 15 residues. Trimming removed 0 bases from V and 4 bases from J; junction bases left unmatched: 5. The CDR3 nucleotides read TGCGCCAGCAGCCAAGACCCCAGGGGGAGCTATGGCTACACCTTC. It is translated as CASSQDPRGSYGYTF.

This clonotype was counted ten times or more. The rearrangement uses TRBV27 and TRBJ2-7, with 9 bases fitting TRBD2. V trimming: 3 bases; J trimming: 3 bases; junction bases outside the gene matches: 12. Per the germline V gene, CDR1 is MNHEY and CDR2 is SMNVEV (reference sequence). This CDR3 region has 17 residues. The DNA for the CDR3 is TGTGCCAGCAGTTTCATGCAACGCGGGAGGGCCAACTACGAGCAGTACTTC. Translation gives CASSFMQRGRANYEQYF.

This clonotype came up a few times. V gene TRBV28 combines with J gene TRBJ1-2; 9 bases agree with TRBD1. Germline values: CDR1 MDHEN, CDR2 SYDVKM. The CDR3 runs 16 residues. Germline trimming cut 6 bases from V and 5 bases from J; bases unmatched to any gene: 13. In DNA, the CDR3 is TGTGCCAGCAGAGCTATCGGACAGGGGCGCGGGTATGGCTACACCTTC. Translation gives CASRAIGQGRGYGYTF.

This clonotype was detected many times. V usage is TRBV11-2 and J usage is TRBJ2-2, with a weak D call TRBD2 (5 bases). Germline CDR1 is SGHAT and CDR2 is FQNNGV. This CDR3 has 14 amino acids. Between the trimmed V and J ends, which lost 1 base and 7 bases, there was a span of 10 bases. CDR3 nucleotide sequence: TGTGCCAGCAGCTTAGTAATAGGAGGCGGGGAGCTGTTTTTT. Amino acids: CASSLVIGGGELFF.

This clonotype occurred a few times. This chain uses TRBV7-6 with TRBJ2-1; TRBD2 agrees at 12 bases. This CDR3 has 15 residues. The trim removed 5 bases at V and 8 bases at J, leaving 7 bases unmatched. CDR1 and CDR2 from the germline V gene are SGHVS and FNYEAQ. The CDR3 protein is CASSPRLAGDDEQFF. The CDR3 DNA reads TGTGCCAGCAGCCCTCGACTAGCGGGAGATGATGAGCAGTTCTTC.

This clonotype was counted between two and nine times. This CDR3 is CASSQVGLADKNTGELFF. The CDR3 nucleotides read TGTGCCAGCAGCCAAGTGGGACTAGCGGATAAAAACACCGGGGAGCTGTTTTTT. This chain links TRBV4-2 with TRBJ2-2, with 11 positions matching TRBD2. The CDR3 loop spans 18 amino acids. CDR1 LGHNA and CDR2 YNFKEQ come from the germline V gene. V dropped 1 base and J dropped 2; count of bases not matched to a gene: 6.

This clonotype showed up just a few times. The rearrangement joins TRBV18 to TRBJ2-1; D tentatively reads TRBD1 or TRBD2 (5 bases each). Germline V gene data show CDR1 as KGHSH and CDR2 as LQKENI. This CDR3 comprises 15 residues. The V gene lost 2 bases and the J gene lost 3 bases, with 11 bases spanning the gap. CDR3 loop: CASSPAGTLYNEQFF. In nucleotides, the CDR3 is TGTGCCAGCTCACCAGCCGGGACCCTCTACAATGAGCAGTTCTTC.

This clonotype turned up a few times. J is TRBJ1-5 and V is TRBV19; tentative D call: TRBD1 (5 bases). Germline V gives CDR1 LNHDA, CDR2 SQIVND (reference sequence). Trimming stripped 1 base from V and 5 bases from J, with 9 bases between. The CDR3 runs to 14 residues. This chain's CDR3 is CASSIVIGDQPQHF. The CDR3 DNA follows: TGTGCCAGTAGTATAGTTATAGGGGATCAGCCCCAGCATTTT.

At least ten counts were recorded for this clonotype. CDR3 residues: CASRPGVNEQFF. The CDR3 DNA follows: TGTGCCAGCAGACCTGGGGTGAATGAGCAGTTCTTC. The chain carries TRBV6-1 and TRBJ2-1; D is unresolved. V lost 6 bases and J 7 bases, leaving 10 bases between the germline ends. Germline-derived CDR1 and CDR2 are MNHNS and SASEGT. The CDR3 consists of 12 residues.

V is TRBV7-9 and J is TRBJ2-3; the match to TRBD2 covers 12 bases. CDR1 and CDR2 (germline): SEHNR, FQNEAQ (reference sequence). The CDR3 sequence is 17 residues long. V trimming: 8 bases; J trimming: 0 bases; junction bases outside the gene matches: 9. CDR3 bases: TGTGCCAGCCCCCCCGGGACTAGCGGGCCAAGCACAGATACGCAGTATTTT. Translation gives CASPPGTSGPSTDTQYF. The full variable domain, its missing parts supplied by reference TRBV7-9 and TRBJ2-3, is DTGVSQNPRHKITKRGQNVTFRCDPISEHNRLYWYRQTLGQGPEFLTYFQNEAQLEKSRLLSDRFSAERPKGSFSTLEIQRTEQGDSAMYLCASPPGTSGPSTDTQYFGPGTRLTVL.

This chain joins TRBV28 and TRBJ2-3; 9 nucleotides line up with TRBD2. Unmatched junction bases numbered 10, after V lost 2 bases and J lost 4 bases. Germline CDR1 and CDR2: MDHEN and SYDVKM. The CDR3 sequence is 17 residues long. In DNA, the CDR3 is TGTGCCAGCAGTTTACGACCTTGGCGGGAGGGCCCAGATACGCAGTATTTT. It specifies CASSLRPWREGPDTQYF.

This clonotype showed up many times. The CDR3 sequence: CASSPFPGGGTGELFF. The DNA of the CDR3 is TGTGCCAGCAGCCCCTTCCCGGGAGGGGGCACCGGGGAGCTGTTTTTT. The rearrangement links TRBV7-9 to TRBJ2-2; the match to TRBD2 covers 8 bases. V shed 5 bases, J shed 4 bases, and the junction held 9 bases outside the gene matches. The CDR3 is made up of 16 amino acids. Per the germline V gene, CDR1 is SEHNR and CDR2 is FQNEAQ (reference sequence). Full variable domain (rest looked up from reference TRBV7-9 and TRBJ2-2): DTGVSQNPRHKITKRGQNVTFRCDPISEHNRLYWYRQTLGQGPEFLTYFQNEAQLEKSRLLSDRFSAERPKGSFSTLEIQRTEQGDSAMYLCASSPFPGGGTGELFFGEGSRLTVL.

This clonotype was seen repeatedly, ten times or more. This chain uses TRBV28 with TRBJ1-5; D gene unclear. Looked up from germline, CDR1 is MDHEN and CDR2 is SYDVKM. The CDR3 has 12 amino acids. V was trimmed by 6 bases and J by 5 bases, leaving 8 bases between them. CDR3 coding DNA: TGTGCCAGCAGCCACTTAGATCAGCCCCAGCATTTT. Translating it yields CASSHLDQPQHF.

There are a few counts of this clonotype. V is TRBV6-2 or TRBV6-3 and J is TRBJ2-5; no clear D gene. CDR3 length equals 14 residues. V was trimmed by 5 bases and J by 4 bases, leaving 14 bases between them. Germline V lookup: CDR1 MNHEY, CDR2 SVGEGT. The CDR3, as DNA: TGTGCCAGCAGTCGCGGTAGGGCGTTAGAGACCCAGTACTTC. The encoded protein is CASSRGRALETQYF.

The chain uses TRBV4-2 and TRBJ1-6; 7 positions match TRBD1. Germline V gives CDR1 LGHNA, CDR2 YNFKEQ. The ends lost 0 bases at V and 16 bases at J; junction bases unmatched: 6. The CDR3 loop spans 13 amino acids. The CDR3 loop reads CASSQEFRGRLHF. CDR3 nucleotides: TGTGCCAGCAGCCAAGAATTTAGGGGGCGACTCCACTTT.

This chain connects TRBV6-1 to TRBJ2-7; maybe TRBD2 (5 bases). The V gene's germline CDR1 is MNHNS and CDR2 SASEGT. The CDR3 has 11 residues. The ends were cut back, 8 bases at V and 6 bases at J, with 11 bases in the middle. The CDR3 loop reads CASPGRGEQYF. DNA for the CDR3: TGTGCCAGCCCAGGACGGGGCGAGCAGTACTTC.

The V gene is TRBV5-1, the J gene TRBJ2-5; TRBD1 agrees at 8 bases. The DNA matches TRBJ2-1 better at its end, which makes the J call doubtful. Germline V gene data show CDR1 as SGHRS and CDR2 as YFSETQ. This CDR3 has 14 amino acids. CDR3 region: CASSTPGQEETQFF. The CDR3 nucleotides are TGCGCCAGCAGCACACCGGGACAGGAAGAGACCCAGTTCTTC.

The rearrangement links TRBV9 to TRBJ1-1, with TRBD1 identical over 8 bases. The CDR3 sequence is 15 residues long. Unmatched junction bases numbered 8, after V lost 0 bases and J lost 7 bases. CDR1 is SGDLS, CDR2 YYNGEE, per germline. The CDR3 loop is CASSVEGRGLDEAFF. CDR3 nucleotides: TGTGCCAGCAGCGTAGAGGGCAGGGGGCTTGATGAAGCTTTCTTT.

The chain carries TRBV19 and TRBJ2-1; possible D gene TRBD2, 6 bases. The V and J ends lost 5 bases and 6 bases respectively, with 17 bases between them. CDR1 is LNHDA, CDR2 SQIVND, per germline (reference sequence). There are 15 residues in the CDR3. CDR3: CASSPLPGVINEQFF. CDR3 coding DNA: TGTGCCAGTAGTCCTCTGCCGGGGGTCATCAATGAGCAGTTCTTC.